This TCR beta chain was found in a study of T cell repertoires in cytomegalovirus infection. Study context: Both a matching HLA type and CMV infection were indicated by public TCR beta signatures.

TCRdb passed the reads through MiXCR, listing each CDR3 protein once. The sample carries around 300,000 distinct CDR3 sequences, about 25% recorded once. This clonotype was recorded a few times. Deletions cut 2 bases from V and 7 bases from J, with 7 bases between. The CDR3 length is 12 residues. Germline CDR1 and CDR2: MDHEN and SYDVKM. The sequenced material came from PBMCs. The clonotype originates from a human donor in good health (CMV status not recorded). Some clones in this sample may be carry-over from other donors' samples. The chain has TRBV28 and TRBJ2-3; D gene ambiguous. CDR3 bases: TGTGCCAGCAGTTTAGGCTCCTATACGCAGTATTTT. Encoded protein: CASSLGSYTQYF.